These T cell receptor beta chains were read from a single sample in a study of blood T cells in healthy people across ages. Using its own MiXCR run on the 5' RACE reads, TCRdb lists one record per CDR3 protein. The sample includes some 1.1 million distinct CDR3 sequences, 35% to 40% seen only once; the top ten take around 14%. The sample taken for sequencing was blood. Receptors originate from a man between 18 and 35 years old in good health. Both conserved end residues are part of each CDR3. A D gene is named only where the DNA matches it firmly. Some rows have no size entry. The others give once, few or many, or a class for an expanded clone.

J gene	V gene	D gene	clone size	CDR3 protein	CDR3 DNA
TRBJ2-6	TRBV12-3/TRBV12-4	NA	NA	CASSPNNVLTF	TGTGCCAGCAGTCCCAACAACGTCCTGACTTTC
TRBJ2-5	TRBV6-5	TRBD2	NA	CASSYDQRGGQETQYF	TGTGCCAGCAGTTACGACCAACGCGGGGGCCAAGAGACCCAGTACTTC
TRBJ2-1	TRBV18	NA	NA	CASSPPMARLEKGRLEQFF	TGTGCCAGCTCACCACCGATGGCTCGGTTGGAGAAAGGTCGGCTTGAGCAGTTCTTC
TRBJ2-5	TRBV12-3/TRBV12-4	TRBD1	NA	CASTRLGQGSTQYF	TGTGCCAGCACCCGGTTAGGACAGGGAAGCACCCAGTACTTC
TRBJ1-2	TRBV5-1	NA	few	CASSTGQFGDGYTF	TGCGCCAGCAGCACCGGACAGTTCGGGGATGGCTACACCTTC
TRBJ2-5	TRBV5-6	NA	NA	CASTRGGQLKYNEQYF	TGTGCCAGCACCCGAGGCGGACAGCTAAAATACAATGAGCAGTACTTC
TRBJ2-2	TRBV12-3/TRBV12-4	NA	few	CASSFLTGTGELFF	TGTGCCAGCAGTTTCCTAACAGGAACCGGGGAGCTGTTTTTT
TRBJ1-4	TRBV6-5	NA	once	CTSSYSAVLNEKLFF	TGTACCAGCAGTTACTCGGCAGTCTTAAATGAAAAACTGTTTTTT
TRBJ1-1	TRBV6-1	TRBD1	NA	CASSERTGSSRAFF	TGTGCCAGCAGCGAAAGGACAGGGTCGTCCCGGGCTTTCTTT
TRBJ1-2	TRBV25-1	TRBD1	NA	CACWDRGLYGYTF	TGTGCCTGCTGGGACAGGGGCCTCTATGGCTACACCTTC
TRBJ1-6	TRBV10-3	TRBD1	few	CAISPGTGAYNSPLHF	TGTGCCATCAGCCCCGGGACAGGGGCCTATAATTCACCCCTCCACTTT
TRBJ2-7	TRBV7-2	NA	NA	CASSLASPSYNEQYF	TGTGCCAGCAGCTTAGCGAGTCCCTCCTACAATGAGCAGTACTTC